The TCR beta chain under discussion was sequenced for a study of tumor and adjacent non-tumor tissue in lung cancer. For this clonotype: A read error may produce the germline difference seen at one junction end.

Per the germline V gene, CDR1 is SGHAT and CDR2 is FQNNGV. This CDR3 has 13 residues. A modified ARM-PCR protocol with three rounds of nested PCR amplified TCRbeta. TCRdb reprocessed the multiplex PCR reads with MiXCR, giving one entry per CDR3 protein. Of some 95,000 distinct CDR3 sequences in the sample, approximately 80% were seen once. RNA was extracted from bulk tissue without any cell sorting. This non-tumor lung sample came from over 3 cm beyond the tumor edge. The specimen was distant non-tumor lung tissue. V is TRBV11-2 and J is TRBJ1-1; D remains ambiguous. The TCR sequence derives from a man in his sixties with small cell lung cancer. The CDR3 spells CASSLEHRLEASF. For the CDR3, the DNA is TGTGCTAGCAGCTTAGAACACCGGCTCGAAGCTTCCTTT.